Listed below are T cell receptor beta chains from one sample, sequenced in a study of blood T cell repertoires in COVID-19. The protocol was immunoSEQ multiplex PCR, while the TCRdb copy is restricted to in-frame clones and leaves out a portion. The sample holds tens of thousands of clones, 75% to 90% seen once. Source material: peripheral blood. The receptors derive from a man aged 80 or over with active or convalescent COVID-19. Each CDR3 is given with its conserved first and last residue. The order of the fields is J gene, V gene, clone size, D gene, CDR3 protein, CDR3 DNA. A D gene is named only where the DNA matches it firmly. Not every row has a clone size; where given, it reads once, few, many or a size class.

j_call: TRBJ2-2; v_call: TRBV2; clone_size: .; d_call: TRBD1; cdr3_aa: CASRDRGYTGELFF; cdr3_nt: TGTGCCAGCAGGGACAGGGGATACACCGGGGAGCTGTTTTTT
j_call: TRBJ2-7; v_call: TRBV5-4; clone_size: few; d_call: TRBD2; cdr3_aa: CASSRRLAGRTYEQYF; cdr3_nt: TGTGCCAGCAGCCGTAGACTAGCGGGAAGAACCTACGAGCAGTACTTC
j_call: TRBJ2-1; v_call: TRBV5-1; clone_size: once; d_call: TRBD2; cdr3_aa: CASSSASGVQLYNEQFF; cdr3_nt: TGCGCCAGCAGCTCCGCTAGCGGGGTTCAGCTCTACAATGAGCAGTTCTTC
j_call: TRBJ1-5; v_call: TRBV30; clone_size: .; d_call: .; cdr3_aa: CAWSRDIGNQPQHF; cdr3_nt: TGTGCCTGGAGCAGAGACATCGGCAATCAGCCCCAGCATTTT
j_call: TRBJ1-2; v_call: TRBV7-9; clone_size: .; d_call: TRBD1; cdr3_aa: CASSLTGGGYGYTF; cdr3_nt: TGTGCCAGCAGCTTGACAGGGGGCGGCTATGGCTACACCTTC
j_call: TRBJ2-1; v_call: TRBV5-8; clone_size: .; d_call: TRBD1; cdr3_aa: CASSNSGQGRGNEQFF; cdr3_nt: TGTGCCAGCAGCAACTCCGGACAGGGCCGCGGCAATGAGCAGTTCTTC
j_call: TRBJ2-7; v_call: TRBV6-2/TRBV6-3; clone_size: .; d_call: .; cdr3_aa: CASSPGSRGYEQYF; cdr3_nt: TGTGCCAGCAGTCCCGGGAGCCGAGGCTACGAGCAGTACTTC
j_call: TRBJ2-1; v_call: TRBV6-5; clone_size: .; d_call: TRBD2; cdr3_aa: CASTGGGWDEQFF; cdr3_nt: TGTGCCAGCACGGGGGGGGGCTGGGATGAGCAGTTCTTC
j_call: TRBJ2-1; v_call: TRBV9; clone_size: .; d_call: TRBD2; cdr3_aa: CASSKGLAGSGPYNEQFF; cdr3_nt: TGTGCCAGCAGCAAGGGACTAGCGGGGTCGGGGCCCTACAATGAGCAGTTCTTC
j_call: TRBJ1-3; v_call: TRBV6-1; clone_size: once; d_call: .; cdr3_aa: CASSEGGLAGNTIYF; cdr3_nt: TGTGCCAGCAGTGAAGGCGGGTTAGCTGGAAACACCATATATTTT
j_call: TRBJ1-4; v_call: TRBV5-1; clone_size: .; d_call: TRBD1; cdr3_aa: CASSLDRGSNEKLFF; cdr3_nt: TGCGCCAGCAGCTTGGACAGGGGCTCTAATGAAAAACTGTTTTTT
j_call: TRBJ1-1; v_call: TRBV15; clone_size: .; d_call: .; cdr3_aa: CATSRDRYTEAFF; cdr3_nt: TGTGCCACCAGCAGAGATCGGTACACTGAAGCTTTCTTT
j_call: TRBJ1-5; v_call: TRBV6-2/TRBV6-3; clone_size: .; d_call: TRBD1; cdr3_aa: CASSFRDRGGQPQHF; cdr3_nt: TGTGCCAGCAGTTTCCGGGACAGGGGAGGTCAGCCCCAGCATTTT
j_call: TRBJ1-6; v_call: TRBV4-1; clone_size: .; d_call: .; cdr3_aa: CASSQDRAGVGNSPLHF; cdr3_nt: TGCGCCAGCAGCCAAGATAGGGCAGGGGTAGGTAATTCACCCCTCCACTTT
j_call: TRBJ1-2; v_call: TRBV20-1; clone_size: .; d_call: TRBD1; cdr3_aa: CSASRTGFNGYTF; cdr3_nt: TGCAGTGCTAGTAGGACAGGGTTCAATGGCTACACCTTC
j_call: TRBJ1-1; v_call: TRBV19; clone_size: once; d_call: .; cdr3_aa: CASRTGGGRNTEAFF; cdr3_nt: TGTGCCAGTAGGACCGGCGGGGGAAGAAACACTGAAGCTTTCTTT
j_call: TRBJ2-4; v_call: TRBV6-1; clone_size: .; d_call: .; cdr3_aa: CASSEVVTAVNIQYF; cdr3_nt: TGTGCCAGCAGTGAAGTAGTGACGGCGGTAAACATTCAGTACTTC
j_call: TRBJ2-5; v_call: TRBV5-1; clone_size: .; d_call: TRBD2; cdr3_aa: CASSLGTSGKDYQETQYF; cdr3_nt: TGCGCCAGCAGCTTGGGGACTAGCGGGAAGGACTACCAAGAGACCCAGTACTTC
j_call: TRBJ1-2; v_call: TRBV5-1; clone_size: .; d_call: .; cdr3_aa: CASSLAGEAYGYTF; cdr3_nt: TGCGCCAGCAGCTTGGCCGGGGAGGCCTATGGCTACACCTTC
j_call: TRBJ2-7; v_call: TRBV11-2; clone_size: .; d_call: .; cdr3_aa: CASSLGSSATYYEQYF; cdr3_nt: TGTGCCAGCAGCTTAGGTTCCAGCGCCACCTACTACGAGCAGTACTTC
j_call: TRBJ2-7; v_call: TRBV5-1; clone_size: .; d_call: .; cdr3_aa: CASSLGQYSYEQYF; cdr3_nt: TGCGCCAGCAGCTTGGGACAGTACTCCTACGAGCAGTACTTC
j_call: TRBJ1-2; v_call: TRBV19; clone_size: .; d_call: TRBD1; cdr3_aa: CASSVSGTGFGYTF; cdr3_nt: TGTGCCAGTAGTGTTTCCGGGACAGGGTTTGGCTACACCTTC
j_call: TRBJ2-7; v_call: TRBV18; clone_size: .; d_call: .; cdr3_aa: CASSPPPGVLVF; cdr3_nt: TGTGCCAGCTCACCACCCCCAGGGGTGCTGGTCTTC
j_call: TRBJ1-2; v_call: TRBV3-1/TRBV3-2; clone_size: .; d_call: TRBD1; cdr3_aa: CASSHHTGGGGYTF; cdr3_nt: TGTGCCAGCAGCCATCATACAGGGGGAGGCGGCTACACCTTC
j_call: TRBJ2-7; v_call: TRBV5-4; clone_size: .; d_call: TRBD2; cdr3_aa: CASSLARLAGGEQYF; cdr3_nt: TGTGCCAGCAGCTTGGCGAGACTAGCGGGAGGCGAGCAGTACTTC
j_call: TRBJ2-7; v_call: TRBV21-1; clone_size: .; d_call: .; cdr3_aa: CASSTQGGRFPGEQYF; cdr3_nt: TGTGCCAGCAGCACCCAGGGAGGAAGGTTCCCGGGAGAGCAGTACTTC
j_call: TRBJ2-6; v_call: TRBV7-2; clone_size: .; d_call: .; cdr3_aa: CASKPGLYSRSGANVLTF; cdr3_nt: TGTGCCAGCAAACCGGGACTGTACTCCCGCTCTGGGGCCAACGTCCTGACTTTC
j_call: TRBJ2-4; v_call: TRBV4-2; clone_size: .; d_call: TRBD1; cdr3_aa: CASSPTGTGTIQYF; cdr3_nt: TGTGCCAGCAGCCCAACCGGGACAGGGACCATTCAGTACTTC
j_call: TRBJ2-2; v_call: TRBV19; clone_size: .; d_call: TRBD2; cdr3_aa: CASSIDLLASGTTGELFF; cdr3_nt: TGTGCCAGTAGTATAGATCTATTGGCTAGCGGGACCACCGGGGAGCTGTTTTTT
j_call: TRBJ1-1; v_call: TRBV27; clone_size: .; d_call: .; cdr3_aa: CASRLFPRGNTEAFF; cdr3_nt: TGTGCCAGCAGGCTTTTCCCCCGCGGGAACACTGAAGCTTTCTTT
j_call: TRBJ2-7; v_call: TRBV6-6; clone_size: .; d_call: TRBD2; cdr3_aa: CASSGLAGVGEQYF; cdr3_nt: TGTGCCAGCAGTGGACTAGCGGGAGTAGGCGAGCAGTACTTC
j_call: TRBJ2-3; v_call: TRBV7-8; clone_size: .; d_call: TRBD2; cdr3_aa: CASSLVAGGIDTQYF; cdr3_nt: TGTGCCAGCAGCTTAGTTGCGGGGGGCATAGATACGCAGTATTTT
j_call: TRBJ1-5; v_call: TRBV3-1/TRBV3-2; clone_size: .; d_call: TRBD1; cdr3_aa: CASSQGTGFFSNQPQHF; cdr3_nt: TGTGCCAGCAGCCAAGGGACAGGGTTTTTTAGCAATCAGCCCCAGCATTTT
j_call: TRBJ1-5; v_call: TRBV19; clone_size: .; d_call: .; cdr3_aa: CASSFQVESAQPQHF; cdr3_nt: TGTGCCAGTAGTTTTCAGGTAGAGTCGGCTCAGCCCCAGCATTTT
j_call: TRBJ1-4; v_call: TRBV5-1; clone_size: .; d_call: .; cdr3_aa: CASSPAPTATNEKLFF; cdr3_nt: TGCGCCAGCAGCCCTGCCCCGACAGCAACTAATGAAAAACTGTTTTTT
j_call: TRBJ1-1; v_call: TRBV5-6; clone_size: few; d_call: .; cdr3_aa: CASSPIAMNTEAFF; cdr3_nt: TGTGCCAGCAGCCCCATCGCGATGAACACTGAAGCTTTCTTT
j_call: TRBJ1-1; v_call: TRBV18; clone_size: .; d_call: .; cdr3_aa: CASSANRFTEAFF; cdr3_nt: TGTGCCAGCTCAGCCAACAGATTCACTGAAGCTTTCTTT